This entry lists 28 T cell receptor beta chains sequenced from one sample in a study of CD8+ T cells in alopecia areata. Isolated RNA was reverse transcribed into cDNA used as the sequencing template. The repertoire was sequenced with immunoSEQ multiplex PCR; TCRdb's copy has only in-frame clones and lacks some. The sample contains around 250,000 clones, around 67% of which appear only once. Sequencing used CD4+ T cells sorted from blood, obtained at week 0. The receptors originated from a human donor with alopecia areata.

V and J are TRBV6-1 and TRBJ2-4; D not certain. Germline CDR1 and CDR2: MNHNS and SASEGT. V dropped 2 bases and J dropped 0 bases, with 14 bases sitting between them. This CDR3 is 17 amino acids long. The DNA for the CDR3 is TGTGCCAGCAGTGAAAATTCCGCGTCCCTAGCCAAAAACATTCAGTACTTC. Protein sequence: CASSENSASLAKNIQYF.

The chain is built from TRBV29-1 and TRBJ1-1, with D hard to call. The ends were cut back, 6 bases at V and 2 bases at J, with 10 bases in the middle. Germline-derived CDR1 and CDR2 are SQVTM and ANQGSEA. There are 12 residues in the CDR3. The CDR3 DNA reads TGCAGCGTAACCGTCCCTAACACTGAAGCTTTCTTT. It codes for CSVTVPNTEAFF. The variable domain in full, completed from reference TRBV29-1 and TRBJ1-1, reads SAVISQKPSRDICQRGTSLTIQCQVDSQVTMMFWYRQQPGQSLTLIATANQGSEATYESGFVIDKFPISRPNLTFSTLTVSNMSPEDSSIYLCSVTVPNTEAFFGQGTRLTVV.

This chain uses TRBV15 with TRBJ1-5; D perhaps matches TRBD1 (5 bases). The CDR3 length is 16 residues. Trimming stripped 0 bases from V and 4 bases from J, with 13 bases between. Per germline, CDR1 LNHNV and CDR2 YYDKDF (reference sequence). As DNA, the CDR3 is TGTGCCACCAGCAGAGATCACGCAGGGAGAAATCAGCCCCAGCATTTT. Translation gives CATSRDHAGRNQPQHF.

The chain employs TRBV9 and TRBJ2-1; D is undetermined. CDR3 size: 15 residues. Deletions cut 0 bases from V and 5 bases from J, with 12 bases between. Germline V gene lookup returns CDR1 SGDLS and CDR2 YYNGEE. The CDR3 DNA sequence: TGTGCCAGCAGCGTAGAAGCGCGCGGCGACAATGAGCAGTTCTTC. Translation gives CASSVEARGDNEQFF.

This clone was observed once. V gene TRBV7-2 combines with J gene TRBJ1-2, with 7 bases fitting TRBD1. This CDR3 is built from 14 residues. The germline CDR1 and CDR2 sequences are SGHTA and FQGNSA. Trimming removed 5 bases from V and 2 bases from J; junction bases left unmatched: 5. This CDR3 is CASSKGTANYGYTF. The CDR3 DNA is TGTGCCAGCAGCAAGGGGACAGCCAACTATGGCTACACCTTC.

The chain joins TRBV5-1 to TRBJ2-5, with D hard to call. With 7 bases removed from V and 2 bases from J, the gap between germline ends came to 12 bases. The CDR3 loop spans 13 amino acids. Germline V gives CDR1 SGHRS, CDR2 YFSETQ. CDR3 DNA sequence: TGCGCCAGCTCCATGCTGAGTCAAGAGACCCAGTACTTC. Translating it yields CASSMLSQETQYF.

The V call is TRBV14, the J call TRBJ2-3; weak D call: TRBD2 (7 bases). CDR1 is SGHDN, CDR2 FVKESK, per germline. CDR3 length equals 17 residues. V was clipped by 6 bases and J by 0 bases, with 19 bases between them. The DNA of the CDR3 is TGTGCCAGCAGTGAAAGGGGCGGGGGCCCTAGCACAGATACGCAGTATTTT. As protein: CASSERGGGPSTDTQYF.

This chain joins TRBV30 and TRBJ1-5; a possible D gene is TRBD1 (5 bases). Germline values: CDR1 GTSNPN, CDR2 SVGIG (reference sequence). Trimming removed 8 bases from V and 0 bases from J, with 11 bases in between. This CDR3 has 13 amino acids. The CDR3: CAGGKSSNQPQHF. CDR3 coding DNA: TGTGCCGGGGGAAAAAGTAGCAATCAGCCCCAGCATTTT.

The chain joins TRBV5-1 to TRBJ1-4; no reliable D call. In germline, CDR1 is SGHRS, CDR2 YFSETQ. Trimming pared 1 base from V and 3 bases from J, leaving 7 bases between. The CDR3 sequence is 14 residues long. This chain's CDR3 is CASSLSGPNEKLFF. CDR3 coding DNA: TGCGCCAGCAGCTTGTCAGGTCCTAATGAAAAACTGTTTTTT. Full variable domain (rest looked up from reference TRBV5-1 and TRBJ1-4): KAGVTQTPRYLIKTRGQQVTLSCSPISGHRSVSWYQQTPGQGLQFLFEYFSETQRNKGNFPGRFSGRQFSNSRSEMNVSTLELGDSALYLCASSLSGPNEKLFFGSGTQLSVL.

This sequence joins TRBV2 and TRBJ1-5; D unresolved. The V gene's germline CDR1 is SNHLY and CDR2 FYNNEI. This CDR3 is 13 amino acids long. Trimming took 5 bases from V and 4 from J, leaving 9 bases between them. DNA for the CDR3: TGTGCCAGCAGTCGACGTCAAAATCAGCCCCAGCATTTT. It translates to CASSRRQNQPQHF.

This clone was detected only a few times. This chain joins TRBV7-3 and TRBJ2-3; D may match TRBD1 or TRBD2 (6 bases each). The CDR3 runs 17 residues. Germline lookup yields CDR1 SGHTA and CDR2 FQGTGA. Between the trimmed V and J ends, which lost 2 bases and 0 bases, there was a span of 15 bases. DNA for the CDR3: TGTGCCAGCAGCTTACTCCCTAGAGGGGGGAGCACAGATACGCAGTATTTT. It yields the protein CASSLLPRGGSTDTQYF.

The J gene is TRBJ2-7, the V gene TRBV2; D may be TRBD1 or TRBD2 (6 bases each). There are 14 residues in the CDR3. Germline CDR1 SNHLY, CDR2 FYNNEI. V dropped 6 bases and J dropped 4 bases, with 16 bases sitting between them. This CDR3 reads CASSGGLHPYEQYF. The CDR3 nucleotides are TGTGCCAGCAGCGGGGGCCTACACCCTTACGAGCAGTACTTC.

CDR3 DNA sequence: TGTGCCAGCAGTTTCACAGGGAGCGAGCAGTACTTC. This gives the protein CASSFTGSEQYF. The rearrangement joins TRBV27 to TRBJ2-7; D perhaps matches TRBD1 (6 bases). Trimming removed 3 bases from V and 6 bases from J, with 9 bases in between. Germline values: CDR1 MNHEY, CDR2 SMNVEV (reference sequence). The CDR3 covers 12 residues.

This clone was counted a few times. V is TRBV2 and J is TRBJ2-5; D ambiguous. Germline CDR1 SNHLY, CDR2 FYNNEI. V was trimmed by 6 bases and J by 4 bases, leaving 18 bases between them. This CDR3 comprises 15 residues. The CDR3 reads CASSPNPGSRETQYF. For the CDR3, the DNA is TGTGCCAGCAGCCCTAACCCCGGGTCTAGAGAGACCCAGTACTTC.

The chain recombines TRBV30 with TRBJ1-2; D ambiguous. V was cut by 5 bases and J by 6 bases, with 4 bases left in between. CDR3 length equals 9 residues. CDR1 and CDR2 (germline): GTSNPN, SVGIG (reference sequence). The CDR3 sequence is CAWPDGYTF. The CDR3 bases are TGTGCCTGGCCCGATGGCTACACCTTC. Using reference TRBV30 and TRBJ1-2 for the parts outside the CDR3, the full variable domain is SQTIHQWPATLVQPVGSPLSLECTVEGTSNPNLYWYRQAAGRGLQLLFYSVGIGQISSEVPQNLSASRPQDRQFILSSKKLLLSDSGFYLCAWPDGYTFGSGTRLTVV.

This chain links TRBV5-8 with TRBJ1-5; 9 nucleotides align to TRBD1. Germline loops: CDR1 SGHTS, CDR2 YDEGEE. V dropped 5 bases and J dropped 9; count of bases not matched to a gene: 6. The CDR3 spans 13 residues. The CDR3 spells CASSHRGLGPQHF. The CDR3 DNA follows: TGTGCCAGCAGTCACAGGGGGCTCGGGCCCCAGCATTTT.

This chain links TRBV7-2 with TRBJ2-3; D ambiguous. Germline V gene sequence: CDR1 SGHTA, CDR2 FQGNSA. The CDR3 sequence is 14 residues long. The ends were cut back, 3 bases at V and 4 bases at J, with 11 bases in the middle. Here the CDR3 reads CASSLVLRSDTQYF. The CDR3 region has the DNA TGTGCCAGCAGCTTGGTCCTAAGATCAGATACGCAGTATTTT. Full variable domain (outside the CDR3, taken from reference TRBV7-2 and TRBJ2-3): GAGVSQSPSNKVTEKGKDVELRCDPISGHTALYWYRQSLGQGLEFLIYFQGNSAPDKSGLPSDRFSAERTGGSVSTLTIQRTQQEDSAVYLCASSLVLRSDTQYFGPGTRLTVL.

This sequence joins TRBV15 and TRBJ1-2; D gene unclear. The CDR3 is 12 residues long. The germline V and J ends were trimmed by 0 bases and 8 bases, with 7 bases remaining between them. From germline, CDR1 is LNHNV and CDR2 YYDKDF (reference sequence). The chain's CDR3 is CATSRDILGYTF. In DNA, the CDR3 is TGTGCCACCAGCAGAGATATCCTAGGCTACACCTTC.

This clone was recorded once. The chain carries TRBV5-6 and TRBJ1-2, with D maybe TRBD1 (5 bases). Between the trimmed V and J ends, which lost 4 bases and 4 bases, there was a span of 8 bases. The CDR3 spans 12 residues. CDR1 is SGHDT, CDR2 YYEEEE, per germline. Here the CDR3 DNA reads TGTGCCAGCAGCGAGGGGATCTATGGCTACACCTTC. Encoded protein: CASSEGIYGYTF. Using reference TRBV5-6 and TRBJ1-2 for the parts outside the CDR3, the full variable domain is DAGVTQSPTHLIKTRGQQVTLRCSPKSGHDTVSWYQQALGQGPQFIFQYYEEEERQRGNFPDRFSGHQFPNYSSELNVNALLLGDSALYLCASSEGIYGYTFGSGTRLTVV.

The rearrangement joins TRBV6-1 to TRBJ1-6; D gene unclear. The ends were cut back, 1 base at V and 9 bases at J, with 13 bases in the middle. CDR1 and CDR2 (germline): MNHNS, SASEGT. The CDR3 spans 15 residues. The CDR3 protein is CASSEGAPSSSPLHF. Here the CDR3 DNA reads TGTGCCAGCAGTGAAGGGGCTCCAAGTTCTTCACCCCTCCACTTT.

This clone was observed a few times. This chain links TRBV29-1 with TRBJ2-7, with unresolved D. Germline V CDR1 and CDR2: SQVTM, ANQGSEA. This CDR3 is 12 amino acids long. Trimming took 7 bases from V and 3 from J, leaving 13 bases between them. The CDR3 spells CSAGFVRYEQYF. DNA of the CDR3: TGCAGCGCCGGGTTCGTTCGCTACGAGCAGTACTTC.

The chain is built from TRBV5-4 and TRBJ2-5; 8 bases match TRBD2. The V gene end was trimmed by 4 bases and the J gene end by 5 bases; junction bases not matched to a gene: 7. Germline V gives CDR1 SGHNT, CDR2 YYREEE (reference sequence). CDR3 length: 14 residues. Here the CDR3 reads CASSAGLVSETQYF. In nucleotides, the CDR3 is TGTGCCAGCAGCGCGGGACTAGTATCGGAGACCCAGTACTTC.

This clone was detected a few times. The chain couples TRBV5-1 to TRBJ1-1; 7 bases are a match to TRBD1. The CDR3 has 12 residues. Germline V gene sequence: CDR1 SGHRS, CDR2 YFSETQ. V lost 4 bases to trimming and J lost 4 bases; unmatched junction nucleotides: 1. CDR3 coding DNA: TGCGCCAGCAGCAAGGGGGCCACTGAAGCTTTCTTT. Residues: CASSKGATEAFF.

The chain joins TRBV30 to TRBJ2-7; D gene uncertain. The V end lost 3 bases, the J end lost 6 bases, and 9 bases lay between the germline ends. In germline, CDR1 is GTSNPN, CDR2 SVGIG (reference sequence). This CDR3 is built from 11 residues. CDR3 sequence (DNA): TGTGCCTGGAGCCTTCGGAGCGAGCAGTACTTC. This encodes CAWSLRSEQYF.

This chain links TRBV5-6 with TRBJ2-1; TRBD1 is a possible D gene (6 bases). The CDR3 is 15 amino acids. V lost 2 bases to trimming and J lost 2 bases, with 11 bases between them. Germline assignment: CDR1 SGHDT and CDR2 YYEEEE. Written as DNA, the CDR3 is TGTGCCAGCAGCTTTACAGGGCGCGCCTACAATGAGCAGTTCTTC. Amino acid sequence: CASSFTGRAYNEQFF.

This clone was seen only a few times. The rearrangement joins TRBV7-2 to TRBJ1-5; D ambiguous. V was shortened by 10 bases and J by 3 bases, with 10 bases between the two germline ends. This CDR3 contains 12 residues. Germline V gene data show CDR1 as SGHTA and CDR2 as FQGNSA. In DNA, the CDR3 is TGTGCCAACCCGGGCCTCAATCAGCCCCAGCATTTT. Translating it yields CANPGLNQPQHF.

The chain joins TRBV5-1 to TRBJ2-5, with D possibly being TRBD1 or TRBD2 (5 bases each). This CDR3 contains 15 residues. Looked up from germline, CDR1 is SGHRS and CDR2 is YFSETQ. Trimming left V 5 bases short and J 5 bases short, with 19 bases between. DNA for the CDR3: TGCGCCAGCAGGGATCCTACCCTGGGGACCGAGACCCAGTACTTC. Residues: CASRDPTLGTETQYF. Filled out from reference TRBV5-1 and TRBJ2-5, the complete variable domain reads KAGVTQTPRYLIKTRGQQVTLSCSPISGHRSVSWYQQTPGQGLQFLFEYFSETQRNKGNFPGRFSGRQFSNSRSEMNVSTLELGDSALYLCASRDPTLGTETQYFGPGTRLLVL.

This clone was seen a few times. This CDR3 is CASSISETQYF. CDR3 coding DNA: TGTGCCAGTAGTATCAGTGAGACCCAGTACTTC. The J gene is TRBJ2-5, the V gene TRBV19; D is ambiguous. The V gene's germline CDR1 is LNHDA and CDR2 SQIVND (reference sequence). Between the trimmed V and J ends, which lost 3 bases and 5 bases, there was a span of 4 bases. This CDR3 has 11 amino acids.